Listed below are T cell receptor beta chains from one sample, sequenced in a study of blood T cell repertoires in COVID-19. Profiled with immunoSEQ multiplex PCR; TCRdb holds only in-frame clones, not every one. The repertoire holds roughly 150,000 clones, with 85% as singletons. Sample: peripheral blood. Receptors were obtained from a woman of 80 years or more with COVID-19, enrolled during active disease. Each CDR3 is given with its conserved first and last residue. The D gene is left open where the match is weak. Only part of the rows carry a size: once, few, many, or a class if the clone is expanded.

clone_size | j_call | v_call | d_call | cdr3_aa | cdr3_nt
. | TRBJ1-5 | TRBV19 | TRBD1 | CASSYTGQGIGQPQHF | TGTGCCAGTAGTTATACGGGACAGGGGATAGGACAGCCCCAGCATTTT
. | TRBJ2-1 | TRBV5-1 | . | CASSLQAGRLNEQFF | TGCGCCAGCAGCTTGCAGGCAGGGCGACTCAATGAGCAGTTCTTC
many | TRBJ1-3 | TRBV6-5 | . | CASRRGQSGNTIYF | TGTGCCAGCAGGAGAGGGCAATCTGGAAACACCATATATTTT
. | TRBJ2-3 | TRBV5-1 | . | CASSPRGSRSTDTQYF | TGCGCCAGCAGCCCCCGCGGCTCCCGGAGCACAGATACGCAGTATTTT
. | TRBJ2-5 | TRBV10-3 | . | CAISESVQETQYF | TGTGCCATCAGTGAATCGGTCCAAGAGACCCAGTACTTC
. | TRBJ1-4 | TRBV5-8 | . | CASSGGPPLGATNEKLFF | TGTGCCAGCAGCGGTGGACCCCCTTTAGGGGCAACTAATGAAAAACTGTTTTTT
few | TRBJ1-3 | TRBV3-1/TRBV3-2 | TRBD1 | CASSRFRDSSGNTIYF | TGTGCCAGCAGCCGATTCCGGGACAGCTCTGGAAACACCATATATTTT
. | TRBJ2-4 | TRBV9 | TRBD2 | CASSAGGQNIQYF | TGTGCCAGCAGCGCGGGGGGACAAAACATTCAGTACTTC
. | TRBJ1-4 | TRBV2 | TRBD1 | CASTLQGVHNEKLFF | TGTGCCAGCACCCTTCAGGGGGTTCATAATGAAAAACTGTTTTTT
. | TRBJ2-2 | TRBV5-1 | TRBD2 | CASTLGGGGHTGELFF | TGCGCCAGCACCCTGGGTGGCGGGGGACACACCGGGGAGCTGTTTTTT
. | TRBJ2-1 | TRBV3-1/TRBV3-2 | TRBD2 | CASSQGTSGGRGEQFF | TGTGCCAGCAGCCAAGGGACTAGCGGGGGGAGGGGTGAGCAGTTCTTC
few | TRBJ1-4 | TRBV3-1/TRBV3-2 | . | CASSQKTGNEKLFF | TGTGCCAGCAGCCAAAAAACAGGGAATGAAAAACTGTTTTTT
. | TRBJ1-2 | TRBV3-1/TRBV3-2 | . | CASSLQTGSYGYTF | TGTGCCAGCAGCCTTCAAACCGGGAGCTATGGCTACACCTTC
. | TRBJ1-5 | TRBV2 | . | CASSINSNQPQHF | TGTGCCAGCAGTATCAATAGCAATCAGCCCCAGCATTTT